This TCR beta chain comes out of a study of response to subunit inactivated influenza vaccine. The V end was cut by 3 bases, the J end by 4 bases, with 15 bases between. The germline CDR1 and CDR2 sequences are DFQATT and SNEGSKA (reference sequence). This CDR3 contains 14 residues. This clonotype has ten or more counts. Its antigen is as yet unknown. From the RT-PCR reads, TCRdb called clonotypes with MiXCR, one entry per CDR3 protein. The sample yields fewer than 700,000 distinct CDR3 sequences, 10% to 15% seen once. Study observations and caveats: Authors suggested seasonal influenza vaccinations each recruit few new T cells.

The rearrangement joins TRBV20-1 to TRBJ1-1, with D perhaps TRBD1 (5 bases). The receptor comes from a man aged 50 to 60 who received an inactivated influenza vaccine. The sample here was PBMCs from blood, taken roughly 46 days after vaccination. CDR3 sequence reads: CSASSWGGTTEAFF. CDR3 DNA sequence: TGCAGTGCTAGTTCGTGGGGAGGGACCACTGAAGCTTTCTTT.